This is a list of T cell receptor beta chains from one sample in a study of blood T cell repertoires in COVID-19. Method: immunoSEQ multiplex PCR; TCRdb's copy keeps in-frame clones and lacks some. The profile shows approximately 220,000 clones, over 85% of them singletons. Sequenced input: PBMCs or T cells enriched from blood (not recorded which). Receptors were obtained from a woman aged 25 to 39 with acute COVID-19. CDR3s include the opening cysteine and the closing phenylalanine or tryptophan. A D gene is named only where the DNA matches it firmly. The size field is filled for only some rows; it gives once, few, many or a size class.

j_call d_call v_call clone_size cdr3_aa cdr3_nt
TRBJ1-6 TRBD1 TRBV18 NA CASSRGQRDSPLHF TGTGCCAGCTCACGGGGACAGCGCGATTCACCCCTCCACTTT
TRBJ2-2 TRBD2 TRBV24-1 once CATSDILAGGPGELFF TGTGCCACCAGTGATATATTGGCGGGGGGTCCCGGGGAGCTGTTTTTT
TRBJ2-1 NA TRBV29-1 NA CSVEGRGSSYNEQFF TGCAGCGTTGAGGGACGGGGGAGCTCCTACAATGAGCAGTTCTTC
TRBJ1-2 NA TRBV7-9 NA CASSPRGAPEGYTF TGTGCCAGCAGCCCGCGCGGGGCCCCCGAGGGCTACACCTTC
TRBJ1-6 NA TRBV6-4 NA CASEVRDTSPLHF TGTGCCAGCGAGGTCAGGGACACTTCACCCCTCCACTTT
TRBJ1-2 TRBD1 TRBV6-5 NA CASNYRGQPDGYSYTF TGTGCCAGCAATTACCGGGGACAGCCGGATGGATATAGCTACACCTTC
TRBJ1-5 NA TRBV30 NA CAWSVLGAQPQHF TGTGCCTGGAGTGTACTGGGGGCTCAGCCCCAGCATTTT
TRBJ1-2 TRBD1 TRBV10-3 NA CAILPGQGTGYTF TGTGCCATCCTCCCGGGACAGGGTACCGGCTACACCTTC
TRBJ2-3 NA TRBV7-3 NA CASSKQVAGTDTQYF TGTGCCAGCAGCAAACAGGTCGCGGGCACAGATACGCAGTATTTT
TRBJ2-1 TRBD1 TRBV9 NA CASSFQGAGYNEQFF TGTGCCAGCAGCTTTCAGGGGGCTGGCTACAATGAGCAGTTCTTC
TRBJ2-2 NA TRBV19 NA CASSWGGRTGELFF TGTGCCAGTTCGTGGGGGGGCCGCACCGGGGAGCTGTTTTTT
TRBJ2-3 TRBD2 TRBV29-1 NA CSFSGGNTDTQYF TGCAGCTTTAGCGGGGGAAACACAGATACGCAGTATTTT
TRBJ2-7 NA TRBV27 NA CARSNNPSSYEQYF TGTGCCAGATCAAACAACCCGTCTTCCTACGAGCAGTACTTC
TRBJ2-2 TRBD2 TRBV4-2 NA CASSQDPSGGNTGELFF TGTGCCAGCAGCCAAGACCCTAGCGGGGGAAACACCGGGGAGCTGTTTTTT
TRBJ2-1 NA TRBV19 NA CASSIYLVAANNEQFF TGTGCCAGTAGTATATATCTCGTTGCGGCTAACAATGAGCAGTTCTTC
TRBJ2-2 TRBD1 TRBV5-1 NA CASSSGQVNTGELFF TGCGCCAGCAGCTCTGGACAGGTCAACACCGGGGAGCTGTTTTTT
TRBJ1-1 NA TRBV3-1/TRBV3-2 NA CASSWGQNTEAFF TGTGCCAGCAGCTGGGGACAGAACACTGAAGCTTTCTTT
TRBJ2-7 TRBD1 TRBV3-1/TRBV3-2 NA CASSHGDRGPSKQYF TGTGCCAGCAGCCACGGAGACAGGGGCCCATCGAAGCAGTACTTC
TRBJ2-2 NA TRBV25-1 NA CASSELRAHRDYTGELFF TGTGCCAGCAGTGAACTTCGAGCGCACCGTGATTACACCGGGGAGCTGTTTTTT
TRBJ2-7 TRBD2 TRBV5-5 NA CASSHGGLFYEQYF TGTGCCAGCAGTCACGGGGGACTATTCTACGAGCAGTACTTC
TRBJ2-2 NA TRBV28 NA CASSPPGGELFF TGTGCCAGCAGTCCGCCCGGTGGGGAGCTGTTTTTT
TRBJ1-5 TRBD1 TRBV7-9 NA CASSLAGGDKQPQHF TGTGCCAGCAGCTTGGCAGGGGGCGACAAGCAGCCCCAGCATTTT
TRBJ1-6 TRBD1 TRBV2 NA CASGGQRF TGTGCCAGCGGGGGACAGAGATTT
TRBJ2-3 TRBD2 TRBV23-1 NA CASSTSGESTDTQYF TGCGCCAGCAGTACTAGCGGAGAGAGCACAGATACGCAGTATTTT
TRBJ1-1 TRBD1 TRBV5-6 NA CATGQDMNTEAFF TGTGCCACGGGACAGGATATGAACACTGAAGCTTTCTTT
TRBJ1-3 TRBD1 TRBV24-1 few CATRDRVGNTIYF TGTGCCACCAGGGACAGGGTCGGAAACACCATATATTTT
TRBJ2-1 TRBD2 TRBV19 NA CASSGTSGGGNEQFF TGTGCCAGTAGTGGGACTAGCGGCGGCGGTAATGAGCAGTTCTTC
TRBJ2-5 NA TRBV3-1/TRBV3-2 NA CASSQLERPSETQYF TGTGCCAGCAGCCAATTAGAGCGTCCGTCAGAGACCCAGTACTTC
TRBJ1-2 TRBD1 TRBV19 NA CASRTGGRYGYTF TGTGCCAGTAGGACAGGGGGCCGATATGGCTACACCTTC
TRBJ2-7 NA TRBV5-1 NA CASSLETDIYEQYF TGCGCCAGCAGCTTGGAGACAGATATCTACGAGCAGTACTTC
TRBJ1-1 NA TRBV29-1 NA CSVPRRDTEAFF TGCAGCGTCCCTCGGAGGGACACTGAAGCTTTCTTT
TRBJ2-6 NA TRBV18 NA CASSHGGSLAGANVLTF TGTGCCAGCTCCCATGGGGGCTCTCTTGCTGGGGCCAACGTCCTGACTTTC
TRBJ1-5 NA TRBV28 NA CASSFFSNQPQHF TGTGCCAGCAGTTTTTTCTCGAATCAGCCCCAGCATTTT
TRBJ1-3 TRBD1 TRBV3-1/TRBV3-2 once CASSPNARWTGPGNTIYF TGTGCCAGCAGCCCCAACGCCCGCTGGACAGGGCCGGGAAACACCATATATTTT
TRBJ2-7 NA TRBV5-1 NA CASSLGFGGAYEQYF TGCGCCAGCAGCTTGGGTTTTGGGGGCGCCTACGAGCAGTACTTC
TRBJ1-5 TRBD1 TRBV6-1 NA CASSEATGESPQHF TGTGCCAGCAGTGAAGCGACAGGGGAGTCTCCCCAGCATTTT
TRBJ1-1 NA TRBV6-5 NA CASTTDLNTEAFF TGTGCCAGCACTACCGACTTGAACACTGAAGCTTTCTTT
TRBJ2-2 TRBD2 TRBV3-1/TRBV3-2 NA CASSRRRLAPGELFF TGTGCCAGCAGCAGAAGGAGACTAGCACCCGGGGAGCTGTTTTTT
TRBJ1-4 TRBD1 TRBV10-2 NA CASRPGPQGANEKLFF TGCGCCAGCAGACCGGGACCCCAGGGGGCTAATGAAAAACTGTTTTTT
TRBJ2-3 NA TRBV10-1 many CASSEPTARTDTQYF TGCGCCAGCAGTGAGCCGACAGCCCGCACAGATACGCAGTATTTT
TRBJ1-5 TRBD1 TRBV19 NA CASSIYRGPGGNQPQHF TGTGCCAGTAGTATTTACAGGGGTCCCGGGGGCAATCAGCCCCAGCATTTT
TRBJ1-5 TRBD1 TRBV19 NA CASSGAQGYNQPQHF TGTGCCAGTAGCGGGGCACAGGGGTACAATCAGCCCCAGCATTTT
TRBJ1-4 NA TRBV5-1 NA CASSRREGDNEKLFF TGCGCCAGCAGCCGCCGGGAGGGGGATAATGAAAAACTGTTTTTT
TRBJ2-3 TRBD2 TRBV28 NA CASSPPLAGGPDTQYF TGTGCCAGCAGTCCCCCCTTGGCGGGGGGGCCTGATACGCAGTATTTT
TRBJ2-1 TRBD2 TRBV7-2 NA CASSLGLAAPLSEQFF TGTGCCAGCAGCTTAGGACTAGCGGCCCCTCTGAGTGAGCAGTTCTTC
TRBJ1-2 TRBD1 TRBV6-5 NA CASSYDPKGQGSGYTF TGTGCCAGCAGTTACGACCCTAAAGGACAGGGGAGCGGCTACACCTTC
TRBJ1-5 TRBD1 TRBV4-1 NA CASSQGQGAQPQHF TGCGCCAGCAGCCAAGGACAGGGGGCGCAGCCCCAGCATTTT
TRBJ2-4 TRBD1 TRBV5-4 few CASSLGTVQNIQYF TGTGCCAGCAGCCTTGGGACAGTGCAAAACATTCAGTACTTC